This TCR beta chain was retrieved from a study of blood T cell repertoires in COVID-19. Trimming took 3 bases from V and 4 from J, leaving 7 bases between them. CDR1 SGHTA and CDR2 FQGNSA come from the germline V gene. This CDR3 is built from 13 residues. Original handling: Counts of nucleated cells, estimated from reference gene primer amplification, were obtained. Sequencing used immunoSEQ multiplex PCR; TCRdb keeps in-frame clones, though not all of them. The V and J calls and clone size are taken from that table; D and trimming were inferred from the DNA. Among approximately 50,000 clones listed, roughly 83% were seen once.

Source material: peripheral blood. This chain joins TRBV7-2 and TRBJ1-5; D remains unclear. This clonotype originated in a human donor in a cohort sampled during active COVID-19. The CDR3: CASSFQKNQPQHF. CDR3 bases: TGTGCCAGCAGCTTTCAGAAAAATCAGCCCCAGCATTTT.